Following are 28 T cell receptor beta chains from one sample sequenced in a study of blood T cell repertoires in COVID-19 (dated by TCRdb to between 2020 and 2021). The library was built by means of the immunoSEQ multiplex PCR assay. This immuneACCESS table, as held by TCRdb, lists in-frame sequences with V and J called but not all clones. Of the missing ones, under half trace to an unresolved V gene in checked studies; the others have no known cause. Present in this sample are approximately 130,000 clones, around 77% of which were seen just once. The ten largest clones capture more than 10% of the sample. The sample comprised peripheral blood. Receptors originate from a human donor in a cohort sampled during active COVID-19.

The chain combines TRBV6-5 with TRBJ2-7, with D possibly TRBD1 on 5 matching bases. The V and J ends lost 2 bases and 2 bases respectively, with 13 bases between them. CDR1 MNHEY and CDR2 SVGAGI come from the germline V gene. This CDR3 has 15 residues. The CDR3 bases are TGTGCCAGCAGTTACCGACAGCCGCTAACCTACGAGCAGTACTTC. Amino acid sequence: CASSYRQPLTYEQYF.

This clone has just one count. The chain is built from TRBV18 and TRBJ2-7; a possible D gene is TRBD1 (5 bases). CDR3 length: 14 amino acids. The V end was cut by 4 bases, the J end by 1 base, with 11 bases between. CDR1 and CDR2 from the germline V gene are KGHSH and LQKENI. The CDR3 here is CASSLQGKSYEQYF. CDR3 bases: TGTGCCAGCTCACTTCAGGGAAAGTCCTACGAGCAGTACTTC.

V is TRBV5-1 and J is TRBJ2-7; 7 bases align to TRBD1. Losses at the gene ends were 4 bases for V and 2 bases for J; bases not matched to a gene: 6. CDR3 length equals 14 residues. The germline gives CDR1 SGHRS, CDR2 YFSETQ. The CDR3 region is CASSETGLTYEQYF. Here the CDR3 DNA reads TGCGCCAGCAGCGAGACAGGGTTGACCTACGAGCAGTACTTC.

The rearrangement joins TRBV11-2 to TRBJ2-1, with 10 bases identical to TRBD2. Germline CDR1 SGHAT, CDR2 FQNNGV. This CDR3 has 18 amino acids. Trimming took 2 bases from V and 2 from J; bases not matched to a gene: 9. DNA for the CDR3: TGTGCCAGCAGCTTACTAGCGGGGGCCCCCCGTACCTACAATGAGCAGTTCTTC. This translates into CASSLLAGAPRTYNEQFF. Full variable domain (remainder filled in from reference TRBV11-2 and TRBJ2-1): EAGVAQSPRYKIIEKRQSVAFWCNPISGHATLYWYQQILGQGPKLLIQFQNNGVVDDSQLPKDRFSAERLKGVDSTLKIQPAKLEDSAVYLCASSLLAGAPRTYNEQFFGPGTRLTVL.

The CDR3 protein is CASSVHEDYEQYF. The CDR3 bases are TGTGCCAGCAGCGTACACGAGGACTACGAGCAGTACTTC. The chain has TRBV9 and TRBJ2-7, with unresolved D. CDR1 SGDLS and CDR2 YYNGEE come from the germline V gene. The V and J ends lost 1 base and 3 bases respectively, with 8 bases between them. The CDR3 runs to 13 residues.

In nucleotides, the CDR3 is TGTGCCAGCAGTGATATCACAGATACGCAGTATTTT. Translated: CASSDITDTQYF. The chain uses TRBV2 and TRBJ2-3, with unresolved D. CDR3 length: 12 residues. V was clipped by 3 bases and J by 2 bases, with 3 bases between them. The germline V gene encodes CDR1 SNHLY and CDR2 FYNNEI.

This chain uses TRBV6-4 with TRBJ1-2; D is ambiguous. Germline-derived CDR1 and CDR2 are MRHNA and SNTAGT. Trimming removed 2 bases from V and 8 bases from J, with 12 bases in between. The CDR3 sequence is 13 residues long. The CDR3 is CASSDTFTRGYTF. CDR3 DNA sequence: TGTGCCAGCAGTGACACGTTTACGAGAGGCTACACCTTC.

V gene TRBV10-3 combines with J gene TRBJ1-1; D not certain. Germline CDR1 is ENHRY and CDR2 is SYGVKD. V was clipped by 10 bases and J by 3 bases, with 12 bases between them. The CDR3 sequence is 12 residues long. CDR3 amino acids: CATALTYTEAFF. The CDR3 DNA follows: TGTGCCACCGCGCTAACTTACACTGAAGCTTTCTTT.

This clone occurred a few times. The chain combines TRBV6-5 with TRBJ1-4; TRBD1 matches 8 bases. The V gene's germline CDR1 is MNHEY and CDR2 SVGAGI. The CDR3 is made up of 13 amino acids. J lost 8 bases, V lost 6 bases, and 5 bases had no gene match. The CDR3 loop is CASSGQGREKLFF. The CDR3, as DNA: TGTGCCAGCAGCGGACAGGGAAGGGAAAAACTGTTTTTT.

This clone came up a few times. The chain carries TRBV5-1 and TRBJ2-6; D call uncertain. This CDR3 contains 15 residues. With 4 bases removed from V and 0 bases from J, the gap between germline ends came to 8 bases. Looked up from germline, CDR1 is SGHRS and CDR2 is YFSETQ. CDR3 nucleotide sequence: TGCGCCAGCAGCCCAGATGTCTCTGGGGCCAACGTCCTGACTTTC. Translating it yields CASSPDVSGANVLTF.

This clone was picked up a small number of times. The V call is TRBV6-4, the J call TRBJ1-5; possible D gene TRBD1, 6 bases. V was clipped by 4 bases and J by 7 bases, with 17 bases between them. The CDR3 is made up of 15 amino acids. Germline assignment: CDR1 MRHNA and CDR2 SNTAGT. The CDR3 protein is CASSVIQGPGQPQHF. In DNA, the CDR3 is TGTGCCAGCAGTGTCATACAGGGACCGGGGCAGCCCCAGCATTTT.

In nucleotides, the CDR3 is TGCAGCGTTGAAACGGCAGGGAACACTGAAGCTTTCTTT. As protein: CSVETAGNTEAFF. This chain joins TRBV29-1 and TRBJ1-1; D not resolved. The germline gives CDR1 SQVTM, CDR2 ANQGSEA. V lost 2 bases and J 1 base, leaving 8 bases between the germline ends. The CDR3 runs to 13 residues.

The V and J genes are TRBV27 and TRBJ1-2; D gene unclear. This CDR3 region has 13 residues. Looked up from germline, CDR1 is MNHEY and CDR2 is SMNVEV (reference sequence). V was clipped by 3 bases and J by 8 bases, with 13 bases between them. The CDR3 sequence: CASSFRGLNGYTF. CDR3 DNA: TGTGCCAGCAGTTTCCGCGGGCTGAACGGCTACACCTTC.

The chain couples TRBV2 to TRBJ2-7, with 11 bases fitting TRBD1. Trimming at V came to 6 bases and at J to 3 bases, leaving 1 base not matched to a gene. This CDR3 region has 13 residues. Germline V gene sequence: CDR1 SNHLY, CDR2 FYNNEI. This CDR3 is CASSGTGGYEQYF. The CDR3, as DNA: TGTGCCAGCAGCGGGACAGGGGGCTACGAGCAGTACTTC.

This clone was picked up a small number of times. The CDR3 region is CASSLRRWTGDEEQYF. For the CDR3, the DNA is TGTGCCAGCAGCTTGAGGCGGTGGACAGGGGACGAAGAGCAGTACTTC. This chain joins TRBV5-4 and TRBJ2-7; 9 nucleotides match TRBD1. Germline trimming cut 1 base from V and 7 bases from J; bases unmatched to any gene: 12. The germline CDR1 and CDR2 sequences are SGHNT and YYREEE (reference sequence). The CDR3 extends over 16 amino acids.

This clone was seen a few times. CDR3: CASSPTGVNQPQHF. The CDR3 DNA reads TGTGCCAGCAGCCCCACAGGGGTAAATCAGCCCCAGCATTTT. This chain links TRBV11-2 with TRBJ1-5; the match to TRBD1 covers 7 bases. The CDR3 consists of 14 residues. The V gene end was trimmed by 5 bases and the J gene end by 4 bases; junction bases not matched to a gene: 5. Germline assignment: CDR1 SGHAT and CDR2 FQNNGV.

The chain links TRBV5-1 to TRBJ2-1, with 8 bases identical to TRBD2. The CDR3 runs to 14 residues. Germline CDR1 reads SGHRS; CDR2 reads YFSETQ. With 5 bases clipped from V and 4 bases from J, the junction kept 5 bases outside the gene matches. The CDR3 loop is CASSSGVLYNEQFF. DNA for the CDR3: TGCGCCAGCAGTAGCGGGGTACTATACAATGAGCAGTTCTTC.

The gene calls are TRBV21-1 and TRBJ1-2. TRBV21-1 is designated a pseudogene. The length of the CDR3 is 16 residues. The CDR3: CASSKGGDPVNYGYTF. The CDR3 bases are TGTGCCAGCAGCAAGGGAGGAGACCCTGTAAACTATGGCTACACCTTC.

This chain connects TRBV7-8 to TRBJ1-6; unclear D gene. This CDR3 is built from 13 residues. V was cut by 2 bases and J by 9 bases, with 8 bases left in between. Germline V gene data show CDR1 as SGHVS and CDR2 as FQNEAQ. DNA for the CDR3: TGTGCCAGCAGCTTACGACAAAGTTCACCCCTCCACTTT. Protein: CASSLRQSSPLHF.

The CDR3 is CASSSSRDRGSHEQYF. CDR3 nucleotides: TGCGCCAGCAGCTCGAGTCGGGACAGGGGGAGCCACGAGCAGTACTTC. The chain combines TRBV5-1 with TRBJ2-7; TRBD1 agrees at 11 bases. Germline V gene data show CDR1 as SGHRS and CDR2 as YFSETQ. This CDR3 is built from 16 residues. The V and J ends lost 3 bases and 5 bases, in that order; junction bases with no gene match: 10.

The chain is built from TRBV19 and TRBJ1-5, with D unclear. V gave up 2 bases and J gave up 6 bases, with 8 bases separating them. The CDR3 covers 13 residues. Germline V lookup: CDR1 LNHDA, CDR2 SQIVND (reference sequence). CDR3 DNA: TGTGCCAGTAGTATAAAGTCGGTTCAGCCCCAGCATTTT. Its translation: CASSIKSVQPQHF.

The chain links TRBV24-1 to TRBJ1-5; 12 nucleotides agree with TRBD1. CDR3 length equals 16 residues. Per the germline V gene, CDR1 is KGHDR and CDR2 is SFDVKD. With 9 bases clipped from V and 6 bases from J, the junction kept 11 bases outside the gene matches. CDR3 sequence: CATGTTGTGGIQPQHF. DNA for the CDR3: TGTGCCACCGGAACTACCGGGACAGGGGGCATTCAGCCCCAGCATTTT.

This chain links TRBV5-6 with TRBJ1-6, with D tentatively TRBD1 (6 bases). This CDR3 region has 14 residues. The V and J ends lost 1 base and 6 bases respectively, with 8 bases between them. In germline, CDR1 is SGHDT, CDR2 YYEEEE. The DNA for the CDR3 is TGTGCCAGCAGCTTGATGGACAGTAATTCACCCCTCCACTTT. Translating it yields CASSLMDSNSPLHF. The full variable domain, in which reference TRBV5-6 and TRBJ1-6 provide the parts outside the CDR3, is DAGVTQSPTHLIKTRGQQVTLRCSPKSGHDTVSWYQQALGQGPQFIFQYYEEEERQRGNFPDRFSGHQFPNYSSELNVNALLLGDSALYLCASSLMDSNSPLHFGNGTRLTVT.

The chain carries TRBV27 and TRBJ2-7, with a tentative D call TRBD1 (5 bases). V gave up 6 bases and J gave up 3 bases, with 12 bases separating them. Germline CDR1 is MNHEY and CDR2 is SMNVEV (reference sequence). This CDR3 has 13 amino acids. The CDR3 region is CASRSLGDYEQYF. For the CDR3, the DNA is TGTGCCAGCAGATCTCTAGGGGACTACGAGCAGTACTTC.

The chain has TRBV9 and TRBJ1-2, with 7 bases that match TRBD1. Germline V gene sequence: CDR1 SGDLS, CDR2 YYNGEE. J gave up 3 bases and V 3 bases, and 2 bases lay outside the gene matches. CDR3 length equals 13 residues. For the CDR3, the DNA is TGTGCCAGCAGCGGACAGGGCTACTATGGCTACACCTTC. It yields the protein CASSGQGYYGYTF.

V is TRBV11-2 and J is TRBJ2-7; 10 bases are a match to TRBD2. The CDR3 spans 15 residues. Germline V gene data show CDR1 as SGHAT and CDR2 as FQNNGV. V was clipped by 7 bases and J by 4 bases; unmatched bases: 10. The CDR3, as DNA: TGTGCCAGCACCTCCCTCCTAGCGGGGGTTTACGAGCAGTACTTC. This translates into CASTSLLAGVYEQYF.

The chain combines TRBV19 with TRBJ1-3; TRBD1 matches 8 bases. Germline trimming cut 5 bases from V and 4 bases from J; bases unmatched to any gene: 4. Germline V gives CDR1 LNHDA, CDR2 SQIVND (reference sequence). There are 14 residues in the CDR3. This CDR3 reads CASSRQGRGNTIYF. Here the CDR3 DNA reads TGTGCCAGTAGTCGACAGGGGAGAGGAAACACCATATATTTT.

A single count supports this clone. This chain links TRBV7-8 with TRBJ2-3; tentatively, D is TRBD2 (6 bases). CDR1 and CDR2 (germline): SGHVS, FQNEAQ. The CDR3 consists of 14 residues. Trimming shortened V by 4 bases and J by 4 bases, and 12 bases separated the two germline ends. DNA for the CDR3: TGTGCCAGCAGCTCGAGCGGGCGGGCAGATACGCAGTATTTT. This sequence encodes CASSSSGRADTQYF.